This note documents a single TCR beta chain sequence. Germline V CDR1 and CDR2: SGHDN, FVKESK. The CDR3 totals 15 residues. The record originates from a study of monozygotic twins with inflammatory bowel disease. Template switching introduced UMIs that contain a 6-nucleotide sample barcode. Reprocessing the 5' RACE reads, TCRdb reports a single entry for every CDR3 protein and omits DNA. This sample contains around 150,000 distinct CDR3 sequences. The receptor was isolated from a human donor with ulcerative colitis or Crohn's disease, or a healthy co-twin of an affected twin (not recorded which). The gene calls are TRBV14 and TRBJ2-7; TCRdb lists TRBD1, though no DNA is available to test this call. Sequencing was done on a sample of blood. CDR3 region: CASSQGTGISYEQYF.